This entry features one TCR beta chain sequence. The source of the sample is a study of blood T cell repertoires in COVID-19. As for the study in general: Sources were T cells, B-cell-depleted T cells, or PBMCs; the material itself was cDNA or gDNA.

The study assigned cohorts using participant-reported clinical history. Recovery meant two consecutive negative NP/OP PCR tests, professional clearance, or resolved symptoms. Assay: immunoSEQ multiplex PCR; the TCRdb copy retains only in-frame clones and omits some. The profile shows around 300,000 clones, about nine tenths of them singletons. The receptor was isolated from a young woman who had recovered from COVID-19. Source material: PBMCs or T cells enriched from blood (not recorded which).

This chain's CDR3 is CASSLDRTLAKNIQYF. DNA of the CDR3: TGTGCCAGCAGTCTTGATCGAACTCTAGCCAAAAACATTCAGTACTTC. This sequence joins TRBV28 and TRBJ2-4; D call uncertain. There are 16 residues in the CDR3. Germline V gives CDR1 MDHEN, CDR2 SYDVKM. V dropped 5 bases and J dropped 0 bases, with 14 bases sitting between them.